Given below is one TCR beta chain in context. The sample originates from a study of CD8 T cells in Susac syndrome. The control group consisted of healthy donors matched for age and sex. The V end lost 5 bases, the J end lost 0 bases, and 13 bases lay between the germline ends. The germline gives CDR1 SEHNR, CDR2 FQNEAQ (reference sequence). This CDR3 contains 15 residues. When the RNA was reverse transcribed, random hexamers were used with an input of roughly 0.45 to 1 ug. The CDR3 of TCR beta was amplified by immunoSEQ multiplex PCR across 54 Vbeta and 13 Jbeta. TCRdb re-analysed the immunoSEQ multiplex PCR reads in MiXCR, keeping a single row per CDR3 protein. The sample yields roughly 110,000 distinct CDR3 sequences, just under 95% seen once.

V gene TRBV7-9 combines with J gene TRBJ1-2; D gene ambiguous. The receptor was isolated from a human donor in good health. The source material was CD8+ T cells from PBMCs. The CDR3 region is CASSHPGRSNYGYTF. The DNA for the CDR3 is TGTGCCAGCAGCCACCCCGGCAGATCTAACTATGGCTACACCTTC.